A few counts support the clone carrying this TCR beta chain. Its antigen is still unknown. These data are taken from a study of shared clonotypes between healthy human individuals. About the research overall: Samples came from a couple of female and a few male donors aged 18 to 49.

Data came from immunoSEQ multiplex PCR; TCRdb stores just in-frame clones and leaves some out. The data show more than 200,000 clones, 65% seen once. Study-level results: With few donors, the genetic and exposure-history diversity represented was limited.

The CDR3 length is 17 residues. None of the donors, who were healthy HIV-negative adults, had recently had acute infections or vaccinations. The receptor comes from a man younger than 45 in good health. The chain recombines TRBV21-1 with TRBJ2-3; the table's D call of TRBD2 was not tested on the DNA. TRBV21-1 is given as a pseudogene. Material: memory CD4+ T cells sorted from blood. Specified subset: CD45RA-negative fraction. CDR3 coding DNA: TGTGCCAGCCTCGAAGGGACTAGCAGTTCTAGCACAGATACGCAGTATTTT. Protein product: CASLEGTSSSSTDTQYF.